This T cell receptor (beta chain) was captured by sequencing in a study of cytomegalovirus exposure and HLA in healthy donors. About this clone: The antigen is unknown.

PCR primers comprised 60 Vbeta and 13 Jbeta primers. The method was immunoSEQ multiplex PCR; TCRdb's version includes in-frame clones alone and lacks a portion of them. The sample holds under 200,000 clones, roughly 74% seen once. Findings and caveats of the study: Cytomegalovirus status was reportedly diagnosed by the classifier with high specificity and sensitivity. TCR beta chain V- and J-gene trimming was linked, in a later analysis, to a missense variant in DCLRE1C. HLA-A and HLA-B allele assignments for most subjects were reportedly predicted accurately using TCR beta sequences.

Sequencing input: PBMCs. The TCR comes from a woman aged 40 to 50 in good health and CMV-seropositive.

The DNA for the CDR3 is TGTGCCAGCAGCAGACAACCTAACTATGGCTACACCTTC. This codes for CASSRQPNYGYTF. The rearrangement uses TRBV27 and TRBJ1-2, with D unresolved. Trimming left V 6 bases short and J 0 bases short, with 8 bases between. The CDR3 covers 13 residues. The germline V gene has CDR1 MNHEY and CDR2 SMNVEV (reference sequence).